This entry describes one T cell receptor (beta chain). The method was immunoSEQ multiplex PCR; TCRdb's version includes in-frame clones alone and lacks a portion of them. Of 200,000 or so clones in the sample, 80% to 90% were seen once. This sample is drawn from a study of blood T cell repertoires in COVID-19. The sequence was collected from an elderly woman with COVID-19, enrolled during active disease. The sample was peripheral blood.

CDR3 nucleotide sequence: TGTGCCAGCAGTGTCGAGGGCGTATGGACCGGGGAGCTGTTTTTT. Translation: CASSVEGVWTGELFF. This chain joins TRBV2 and TRBJ2-2; D is possibly TRBD2 (5 bases). Trimming took 4 bases from V and 5 from J, leaving 14 bases between them. The length of the CDR3 is 15 residues. CDR1 and CDR2 (germline): SNHLY, FYNNEI.